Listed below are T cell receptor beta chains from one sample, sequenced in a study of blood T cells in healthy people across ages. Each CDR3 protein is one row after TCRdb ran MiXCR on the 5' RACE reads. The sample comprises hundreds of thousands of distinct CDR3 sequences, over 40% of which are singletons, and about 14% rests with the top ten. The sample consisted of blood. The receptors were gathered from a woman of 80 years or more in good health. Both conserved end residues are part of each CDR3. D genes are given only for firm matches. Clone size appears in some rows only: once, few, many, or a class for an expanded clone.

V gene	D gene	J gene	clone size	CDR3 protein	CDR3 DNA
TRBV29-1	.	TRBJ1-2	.	CSVEGFGRNGYTF	TGCAGCGTTGAGGGTTTTGGTAGAAATGGCTACACCTTC
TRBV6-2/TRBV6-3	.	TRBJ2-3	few	CASSLTEGSTDTQYF	TGTGCCAGCAGTTTAACAGAGGGGAGCACAGATACGCAGTATTTT
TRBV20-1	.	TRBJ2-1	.	CSARDGDIYSYNEQFF	TGCAGTGCTAGAGACGGAGACATTTACTCCTACAATGAGCAGTTCTTC
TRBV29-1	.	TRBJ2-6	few	CSVLGQGGPGANVLTF	TGCAGCGTTCTAGGACAGGGAGGGCCTGGGGCCAACGTCCTGACTTTC
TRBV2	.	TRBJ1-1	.	CASTQGPANTEAFF	TGTGCCAGCACCCAAGGTCCAGCGAACACTGAAGCTTTCTTT
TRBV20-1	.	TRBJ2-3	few	CSAPTGNTDTQYF	TGCAGTGCTCCAACCGGAAACACAGATACGCAGTATTTT
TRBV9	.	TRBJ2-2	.	CASNGRTAANTGELFF	TGTGCCAGCAACGGACGGACAGCCGCGAACACCGGGGAGCTGTTTTTT
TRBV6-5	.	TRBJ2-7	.	CASSYSPRSSYEQYF	TGTGCCAGCAGTTACAGCCCCAGGAGCTCCTACGAGCAGTACTTC
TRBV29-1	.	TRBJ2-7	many	CSVSYEQYF	TGCAGCGTCTCCTACGAGCAGTACTTC
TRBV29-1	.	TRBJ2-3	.	CSVGADTQYF	TGCAGCGTTGGAGCAGATACGCAGTATTTT
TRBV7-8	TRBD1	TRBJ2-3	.	CASRRSDGQGASDTQYF	TGTGCCAGCAGGCGGAGTGACGGGCAGGGGGCTTCAGATACGCAGTATTTT
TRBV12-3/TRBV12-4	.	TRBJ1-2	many	CASRKTGGSGYTF	TGTGCCAGCAGAAAAACGGGGGGGTCTGGCTACACCTTC
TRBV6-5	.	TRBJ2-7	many	CASSYRDHSFYEQYF	TGTGCCAGCAGTTACCGGGACCATTCCTTTTACGAGCAGTACTTC
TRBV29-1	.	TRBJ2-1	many	CSAQGSYNEQFF	TGCAGCGCCCAGGGGAGCTACAATGAGCAGTTCTTC
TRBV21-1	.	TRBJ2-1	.	CASSLPRVTSVNEQFF	TGTGCCAGCAGCTTACCCCGGGTCACTTCGGTAAATGAGCAGTTCTTC
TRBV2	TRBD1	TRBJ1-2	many	CASSERGTVGVVYTF	TGTGCCAGCAGTGAACGTGGGACAGTTGGTGTTGTCTACACCTTC
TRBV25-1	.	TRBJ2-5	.	CASSEWDYQETQYF	TGTGCCAGCAGTGAATGGGACTACCAAGAGACCCAGTACTTC
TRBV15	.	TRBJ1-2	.	CATSLSPARQVLGGYTF	TGTGCCACCAGCCTCAGCCCGGCGAGACAGGTCTTAGGTGGCTACACCTTC
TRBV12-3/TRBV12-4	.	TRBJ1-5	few	CASSLNPAFNQPQHF	TGTGCCAGCAGTTTAAATCCAGCCTTCAATCAGCCCCAGCATTTT
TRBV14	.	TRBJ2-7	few	CASSQVSGYEQYF	TGTGCCAGCAGCCAAGTCTCAGGGTACGAGCAGTACTTC
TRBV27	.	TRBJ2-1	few	CASSSRQAGRSYNEQFF	TGTGCCAGCAGTTCCCGCCAAGCGGGTCGCTCCTACAATGAGCAGTTCTTC
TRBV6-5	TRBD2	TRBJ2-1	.	CASSLSGSGDNEQFF	TGTGCCAGCAGTCTTAGCGGGAGCGGGGACAATGAGCAGTTCTTC
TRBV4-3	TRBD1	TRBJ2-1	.	CASSQDGTGVNEQFF	TGCGCCAGCAGCCAAGATGGGACAGGGGTCAATGAGCAGTTCTTC
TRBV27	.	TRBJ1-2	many	CASSQGTDLRYGYTF	TGTGCCAGCAGTCAAGGGACGGACCTTCGGTATGGCTACACCTTC
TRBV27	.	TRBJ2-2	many	CASSPWITQNTGELFF	TGTGCCAGCAGCCCCTGGATCACACAGAACACCGGGGAGCTGTTTTTT
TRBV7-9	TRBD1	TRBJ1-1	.	CASSTDGTGGRYTEAFF	TGTGCCAGCAGCACCGACGGGACAGGGGGTCGGTACACTGAAGCTTTCTTT
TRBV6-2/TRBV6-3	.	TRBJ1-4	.	CASTTGLEKLFF	TGTGCCAGCACCACAGGGTTGGAAAAACTGTTTTTT